This TCR beta chain derives from a study of cytomegalovirus exposure and HLA in healthy donors. Study-wide results and limits: In a later analysis, an Asian-associated ancestry cluster reportedly showed fewer N-insertions than the approximately 700-donor mean. One variant, a missense change in DCLRE1C, was linked in a later analysis to TCR beta V- and J-gene trimming. Per a prior analysis, the majority of TCR beta V segments were productive roughly 87% or roughly 30% of the time.

V lost 3 bases to trimming and J lost 0 bases, with 10 bases between them. CDR3 size: 15 residues. CDR1 and CDR2 (germline): SGDLS, YYNGEE. 60 Vbeta and 13 Jbeta primers were used in PCR. Per the original data handling: Roughly 12 million of some 80 million unique TCR beta chains were shared, per a later count. Only in-frame clones appear in the TCRdb table, and some are missing; sequencing was by immunoSEQ multiplex PCR. Clone size and V and J calls were adopted from that table, with D and trimming inferred from the DNA. Counted here are about 77,000 clones, over 65% occurring once; the ten biggest clones make up approximately 4.4%. To note about this clone: What it recognizes is unknown.

This TCR was recovered from a man aged 35 to 55 in good health and CMV-seronegative. Input material: PBMCs. This chain joins TRBV9 and TRBJ1-5, with D possibly being TRBD1 (5 bases). DNA of the CDR3: TGTGCCAGCAGCGAGTTAGGGGATAGCAATCAGCCCCAGCATTTT. Amino acids: CASSELGDSNQPQHF.